This T cell receptor beta chain emerged from a study of CD8+CD57+ T cells in acquired aplastic anemia. Turning to the study itself: Across the sorted CD4+ and CD8+ cells, DNA amounts averaged roughly 3.5 ug.

Genomic DNA constituted the template upon which TCR beta VDJ and CDR3 profiling was performed. TCRdb recomputed calls from the reads with MiXCR, one row per CDR3 protein. Among some 200,000 distinct CDR3 sequences listed, around 47% were seen once. Germline-derived CDR1 and CDR2 are LNHDA and SQIVND (reference sequence). V gave up 4 bases and J gave up 3 bases; unmatched junction bases: 6. CDR3 size: 14 residues. Flow cytometry had shown expanded CD8+CD57+ cells in the patients chosen for sequencing. The TCR originated in a human donor with aplastic anemia. V usage is TRBV19 and J usage is TRBJ2-7; 7 nucleotides line up with TRBD2. Sequences were obtained from sorted CD4+, CD8+, or CD8+CD57+ T cells (not recorded which) from PBMCs. CDR3: CASSNGLADYEQYF. The CDR3 DNA sequence: TGTGCCAGTAGTAATGGGCTAGCGGACTACGAGCAGTACTTC.